This TCR beta chain is from a study of T cell changes during pregnancy in multiple sclerosis. Profiled with immunoSEQ multiplex PCR; TCRdb holds only in-frame clones, not every one. The sample records about 42,000 clones, about 85% being singletons. Germline V lookup: CDR1 LNHNV, CDR2 YYDKDF (reference sequence). Trimming left V 4 bases short and J 1 base short, with 11 bases between. The CDR3 loop spans 14 amino acids. This material consisted of CD4+ T cells from peripheral blood mononuclear cells, taken before pregnancy. This sequence joins TRBV15 and TRBJ2-7, with TRBD2 as a possible D gene (6 bases). This TCR was recovered from a female donor with multiple sclerosis, enrolled in a pregnancy study. As DNA, the CDR3 is TGTGCCACCAGCAAAGGGGACTCTTCCTACGAGCAGTACTTC. As protein: CATSKGDSSYEQYF.